In its sample, the clone carrying this T cell receptor (beta chain) was seen a few times. This entry belongs to a study of T cells in Graves' hyperthyroidism and ophthalmopathy. Looking at the study overall: It was at initial diagnosis, before any treatment, that peripheral blood was collected.

RNA transcripts were the template for amplifying TCR beta CDR3 regions. A set of HTBI primers served as the primers for a first-round RT-PCR of the TCR CDR3. TCRdb re-analysed the multiplex PCR reads in MiXCR, keeping a single row per CDR3 protein. The repertoire holds fewer than 650,000 distinct CDR3 sequences, with about 14% as singletons. Germline lookup yields CDR1 SGHDN and CDR2 FVKESK. This CDR3 spans 16 amino acids. The V and J ends lost 2 bases and 4 bases respectively, with 17 bases between them. The sample comprised blood. The chain couples TRBV14 to TRBJ1-2; D is unresolved. The receptor comes from a woman aged 40 to 49 with Graves' ophthalmopathy. Here the CDR3 DNA reads TGTGCCAGCAGCCAAAATCTCCACGGATCGACCTATGGCTACACCTTC. It translates to CASSQNLHGSTYGYTF.